Listed below are T cell receptor beta chains from one sample, sequenced in a study of T cell changes during pregnancy in multiple sclerosis. Sequencing was performed with immunoSEQ multiplex PCR; in TCRdb, only in-frame clones are kept and a portion is missing. Of over 70,000 clones listed, about 94% are singletons. The sequenced sample was peripheral blood, obtained in the third trimester of pregnancy. All receptors derive from a female donor with multiple sclerosis, enrolled in a pregnancy study. CDR3s include the opening cysteine and the closing phenylalanine or tryptophan. D genes are given only for firm matches. The size of a clone is reported for some rows only, either as once, few or many, or as a class for expanded clones.

>TRBV7-2|TRBJ1-2|.|.
CASSSRLLTITGYTF
TGTGCCAGCAGCTCTCGCCTCTTAACGATAACAGGCTACACCTTC
>TRBV5-6|TRBJ2-1|.|once
CASSSIVGSGWNEQFF
TGTGCCAGCAGCTCGATTGTAGGGAGCGGGTGGAATGAGCAGTTCTTC
>TRBV28|TRBJ2-7|.|.
CASSPGDSYEQYF
TGTGCCAGCAGCCCGGGGGACTCCTACGAGCAGTACTTC
>TRBV7-2|TRBJ2-3|TRBD1|.
CASSPPGQVATDTQYF
TGTGCCAGCAGCCCCCCCGGACAGGTTGCAACAGATACGCAGTATTTT
>TRBV4-1|TRBJ2-7|.|.
CASSHHTGPLDF
TGCGCCAGCAGCCACCATACAGGCCCCCTTGACTTC
>TRBV5-4|TRBJ2-2|TRBD1|.
CASSRQGRTGELFF
TGTGCCAGCAGCCGACAGGGGAGGACCGGGGAGCTGTTTTTT
>TRBV4-1|TRBJ1-1|.|.
CASSPSAGAEAFF
TGCGCCAGCAGCCCTTCGGCGGGGGCTGAAGCTTTCTTT
>TRBV6-5|TRBJ2-5|.|.
CAVSETQYF
TGTGCCGTGAGCGAGACCCAGTACTTC
>TRBV9|TRBJ2-1|.|.
CASSVGAASYNEQFF
TGTGCCAGCAGCGTGGGAGCGGCCTCCTACAATGAGCAGTTCTTC
>TRBV9|TRBJ2-2|TRBD2|once
CASSATLAGVTGELFF
TGTGCCAGCAGCGCCACCCTAGCGGGGGTCACCGGGGAGCTGTTTTTT
>TRBV2|TRBJ2-1|.|.
CASNRILGEQFF
TGTGCCAGCAATAGGATCTTGGGCGAGCAGTTCTTC
>TRBV7-2|TRBJ2-7|TRBD2|.
CASSLELAVSSYEQYF
TGTGCCAGCAGCTTAGAACTAGCGGTAAGCTCCTACGAGCAGTACTTC
>TRBV9|TRBJ2-2|TRBD1|.
CASRRAGGTGELFF
TGTGCCAGCAGGAGGGCAGGGGGCACCGGGGAGCTGTTTTTT
>TRBV28|TRBJ1-5|.|.
CASSLWDNNQPQHF
TGTGCCAGCAGTTTATGGGACAATAATCAGCCCCAGCATTTT
>TRBV9|TRBJ1-2|.|.
CASRNRAWGYTF
TGTGCCAGCAGGAACAGGGCTTGGGGCTACACCTTC
>TRBV29-1|TRBJ1-2|TRBD1|.
CSVTTGTGSRSSYGYTF
TGCAGCGTTACCACCGGGACAGGGTCCCGATCTAGCTATGGCTACACCTTC
>TRBV7-8|TRBJ1-1|TRBD1|.
CASSSRQGHRGTEAFF
TGTGCCAGCAGCTCCCGACAGGGGCATAGGGGCACTGAAGCTTTCTTT
>TRBV9|TRBJ2-1|.|.
CASSVDGGDYNEQFF
TGTGCCAGCAGCGTAGACGGTGGTGACTACAATGAGCAGTTCTTC
>TRBV6-5|TRBJ1-3|.|.
CASSYSGSLSGNTIYF
TGTGCCAGCAGTTACTCGGGCAGCCTCTCTGGAAACACCATATATTTT
>TRBV6-5|TRBJ2-5|TRBD1|.
CASSYSTGQGQETQYF
TGTGCCAGCAGTTACTCTACCGGACAGGGCCAAGAGACCCAGTACTTC
>TRBV30|TRBJ2-7|.|.
CAWRPQGYEQYF
TGTGCCTGGAGACCACAGGGATACGAGCAGTACTTC
>TRBV2|TRBJ1-4|.|.
CASRVGTLGEKLFF
TGTGCCAGCAGGGTCGGGACTCTCGGGGAAAAACTGTTTTTT
>TRBV6-5|TRBJ2-7|TRBD1|.
CASSYTGTGVDEQYF
TGTGCCAGCAGTTACACCGGGACAGGGGTAGACGAGCAGTACTTC
>TRBV2|TRBJ1-2|.|once
CASSPTQVNYGYTF
TGTGCCAGCAGCCCGACACAAGTAAACTATGGCTACACCTTC
>TRBV5-8|TRBJ2-5|TRBD1|once
CASSARQGVAETQYF
TGTGCCAGCAGCGCCAGACAGGGGGTCGCAGAGACCCAGTACTTC
>TRBV2|TRBJ2-7|TRBD1|.
CAQQGKGFYEQYF
TGTGCGCAACAGGGGAAGGGGTTCTACGAGCAGTACTTC
>TRBV27|TRBJ2-2|TRBD2|.
CASGPPGGPYTGELFF
TGTGCCAGCGGCCCCCCGGGAGGGCCCTACACCGGGGAGCTGTTTTTT
>TRBV5-4|TRBJ2-3|.|.
CASSLDPGNTDTQYF
TGTGCCAGCAGCTTGGATCCAGGGAACACAGATACGCAGTATTTT
>TRBV28|TRBJ2-1|.|.
CASSPRIRSEQFF
TGTGCCAGCAGTCCCCGAATCAGGTCTGAGCAGTTCTTC
>TRBV27|TRBJ2-3|.|.
CASSLSPRVRDTQYF
TGTGCCAGCAGTTTATCCCCCAGGGTGCGGGATACGCAGTATTTT
>TRBV5-4|TRBJ2-7|TRBD2|.
CASSQVAGMVNEQYF
TGTGCCAGCAGCCAAGTAGCGGGAATGGTGAACGAGCAGTACTTC
>TRBV28|TRBJ1-1|TRBD1|.
CASRWGDRGTEAFF
TGTGCCAGCAGATGGGGGGACAGGGGCACTGAAGCTTTCTTT
>TRBV6-6|TRBJ1-1|TRBD1|.
CASRDRGPTEAFF
TGTGCCAGCAGAGACAGGGGGCCCACTGAAGCTTTCTTT
>TRBV7-7|TRBJ2-5|.|.
CASSFDQGKETQYF
TGTGCTAGCAGCTTTGATCAGGGGAAAGAGACCCAGTACTTC
>TRBV27|TRBJ2-1|TRBD2|.
CASSWTSGRAGTYNEQFF
TGTGCCAGCAGTTGGACTAGCGGGAGGGCCGGGACCTACAATGAGCAGTTCTTC
>TRBV6-1|TRBJ1-2|TRBD1|.
CASSVNRGLDYGYTF
TGTGCCAGCAGTGTTAACAGGGGGCTGGACTATGGCTACACCTTC
>TRBV29-1|TRBJ2-4|.|once
CSVRGRLAKNIQYF
TGCAGCGTTAGAGGCCGACTAGCCAAAAACATTCAGTACTTC
>TRBV23-1|TRBJ2-1|TRBD1|.
CASIPGQGNNEQFF
TGCGCCAGCATACCGGGACAGGGAAACAATGAGCAGTTCTTC
>TRBV7-8|TRBJ2-1|TRBD2|once
CASSSPWGGRASGEQFF
TGTGCCAGCAGCTCCCCGTGGGGCGGGAGGGCCTCGGGTGAGCAGTTCTTC
>TRBV27|TRBJ1-4|.|.
CASSLLGLSEKLFF
TGTGCCAGCAGTTTATTGGGACTAAGTGAAAAACTGTTTTTT
>TRBV27|TRBJ1-1|TRBD1|.
CASSSTGGTEAFF
TGTGCCAGCAGTTCAACAGGGGGCACTGAAGCTTTCTTT
>TRBV4-2|TRBJ1-2|.|.
CASSQDEAIYGYTF
TGTGCCAGCAGCCAAGATGAAGCTATTTATGGCTACACCTTC
>TRBV19|TRBJ1-1|TRBD1|.
CASARDRDKAFF
TGTGCCAGTGCCCGGGACAGGGACAAAGCTTTCTTT
>TRBV10-3|TRBJ2-1|TRBD2|.
CAISDVTSANEQFF
TGTGCCATCAGTGACGTCACTAGCGCCAATGAGCAGTTCTTC
>TRBV7-9|TRBJ2-7|.|.
CASSFRQSSYEQYF
TGTGCCAGCAGCTTCCGACAGAGCTCCTACGAGCAGTACTTC
>TRBV5-4|TRBJ1-2|TRBD1|once
CASSYRTGDGYTF
TGTGCCAGCAGCTATAGGACAGGGGATGGCTACACCTTC
>TRBV5-1|TRBJ2-7|TRBD2|.
CASSSPLGLAGTYEQYF
TGCGCCAGCAGCTCTCCTCTGGGACTAGCGGGTACCTACGAGCAGTACTTC
>TRBV7-8|TRBJ2-1|.|.
CASSLAFKGGGRNEQFF
TGTGCCAGCAGCTTAGCGTTTAAGGGAGGGGGACGTAATGAGCAGTTCTTC
>TRBV30|TRBJ1-1|.|.
CAWSRSETEAFF
TGTGCCTGGAGTAGGAGCGAGACTGAAGCTTTCTTT
>TRBV19|TRBJ2-7|TRBD1|.
CASSMDLGQVELYF
TGTGCCAGTAGTATGGACCTCGGACAGGTTGAACTCTACTTC
>TRBV28|TRBJ2-5|TRBD1|.
CASSKRQQGAQETQYF
TGTGCCAGCAGCAAACGCCAACAGGGGGCTCAAGAGACCCAGTACTTC
>TRBV10-3|TRBJ2-7|TRBD2|.
CAISEPGKAGDEQYF
TGTGCCATCAGTGAACCGGGGAAGGCGGGGGACGAGCAGTACTTC
>TRBV28|TRBJ2-5|.|.
CASSLLEGAETQYF
TGTGCCAGCAGTTTATTGGAGGGGGCAGAGACCCAGTACTTC
>TRBV11-2|TRBJ2-7|.|.
CASSLSLEAIHEQYF
TGTGCCAGCAGCTTAAGCTTGGAAGCGATCCACGAGCAGTACTTC
>TRBV7-2|TRBJ1-1|.|.
CASSLRGGRERLNTEAFF
TGTGCCAGCAGCTTAAGGGGGGGTAGGGAAAGGTTGAACACTGAAGCTTTCTTT
>TRBV28|TRBJ2-2|TRBD1|.
CASTFPGQARAGELFF
TGTGCCAGCACTTTCCCGGGACAGGCAAGGGCCGGGGAGCTGTTTTTT